The clone carrying this TCR beta chain was observed a few times. The template used for profiling TCR beta VDJ and CDR3 was genomic DNA. A single record per CDR3 protein comes from TCRdb applying MiXCR to the reads. The sample includes some 200,000 distinct CDR3 sequences, 61% of them seen just once. The source of the sample is a study of CD8+CD57+ T cells in acquired aplastic anemia. The CDR3 has 13 amino acids. Trimming removed 4 bases at V and 6 bases at J, with 13 bases between. Germline-derived CDR1 and CDR2 are SNHLY and FYNNEI. Sequenced input: sorted CD4+, CD8+, or CD8+CD57+ T cells (not recorded which) from PBMCs. The source of this sequence is a human donor in good health. This rearrangement joins TRBV2 to TRBJ2-7; D is ambiguous. The CDR3 reads CASSGDRTLEQYF. The CDR3 coding sequence is TGTGCCAGCAGTGGGGATAGGACCCTCGAGCAGTACTTC.